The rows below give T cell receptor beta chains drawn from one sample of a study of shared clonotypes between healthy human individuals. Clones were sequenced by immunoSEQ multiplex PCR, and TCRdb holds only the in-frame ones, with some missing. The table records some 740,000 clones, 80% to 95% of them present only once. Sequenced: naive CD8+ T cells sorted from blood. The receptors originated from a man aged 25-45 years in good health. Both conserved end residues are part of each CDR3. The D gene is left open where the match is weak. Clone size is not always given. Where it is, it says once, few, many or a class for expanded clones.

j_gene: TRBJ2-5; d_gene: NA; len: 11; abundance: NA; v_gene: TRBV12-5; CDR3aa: CASASSETQYF; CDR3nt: TGTGCTAGTGCCTCTTCGGAGACCCAGTACTTC
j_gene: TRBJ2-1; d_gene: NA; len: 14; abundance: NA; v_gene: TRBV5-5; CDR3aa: CASSPPDTGNEQFF; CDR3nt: TGTGCCAGCAGCCCCCCCGACACGGGCAATGAGCAGTTCTTC
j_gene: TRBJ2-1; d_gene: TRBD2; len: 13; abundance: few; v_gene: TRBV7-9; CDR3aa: CASSPGTSNEQFF; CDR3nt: TGTGCCAGCAGCCCCGGGACTAGCAATGAGCAGTTCTTC
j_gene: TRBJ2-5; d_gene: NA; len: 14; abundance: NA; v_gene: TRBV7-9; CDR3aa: CASSGDSLGETQYF; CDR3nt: TGTGCCAGCAGTGGGGATTCGCTTGGAGAGACCCAGTACTTC
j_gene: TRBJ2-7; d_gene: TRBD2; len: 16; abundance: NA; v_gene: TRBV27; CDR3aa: CASSLSLAEQLYEQYF; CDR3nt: TGTGCCAGCAGTTTATCTCTAGCGGAACAGCTTTACGAGCAGTACTTC
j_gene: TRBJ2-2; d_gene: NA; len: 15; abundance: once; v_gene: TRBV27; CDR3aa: CASSSRSLLSWELFF; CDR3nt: TGTGCCAGCAGTTCCAGATCCCTTTTAAGCTGGGAGCTGTTTTTT
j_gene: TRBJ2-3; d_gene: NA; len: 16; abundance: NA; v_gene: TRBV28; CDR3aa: CASSLASEKSTDTQYF; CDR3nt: TGTGCCAGCAGTTTGGCTAGCGAGAAGAGCACAGATACGCAGTATTTT
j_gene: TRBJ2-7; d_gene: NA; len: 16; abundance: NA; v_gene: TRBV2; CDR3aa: CASRTAPGGASYEQYF; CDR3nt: TGTGCCAGCAGGACGGCGCCTGGTGGGGCCTCCTACGAGCAGTACTTC
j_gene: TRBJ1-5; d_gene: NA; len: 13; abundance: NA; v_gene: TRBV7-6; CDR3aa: CASSLFPDRPQHF; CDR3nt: TGTGCCAGCAGCTTATTCCCGGATCGGCCCCAGCATTTT
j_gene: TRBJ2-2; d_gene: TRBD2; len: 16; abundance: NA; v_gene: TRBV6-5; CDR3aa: CASSYLTSGRPGELFF; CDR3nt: TGTGCCAGCAGTTACCTGACTAGCGGGAGACCCGGGGAGCTGTTTTTT
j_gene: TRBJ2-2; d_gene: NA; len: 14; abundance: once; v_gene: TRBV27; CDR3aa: CASRDWSNTGELFF; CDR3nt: TGTGCCAGCAGAGACTGGTCGAACACCGGGGAGCTGTTTTTT
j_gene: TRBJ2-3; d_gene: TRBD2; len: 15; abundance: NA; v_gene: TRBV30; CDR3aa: CAWSWLAASTDTQYF; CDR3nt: TGTGCCTGGAGTTGGCTAGCGGCCAGCACAGATACGCAGTATTTT
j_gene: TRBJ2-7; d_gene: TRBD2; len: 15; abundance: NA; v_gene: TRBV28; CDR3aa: CASSPGLAGTYEQYF; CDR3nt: TGTGCCAGCAGCCCAGGACTAGCGGGAACCTACGAGCAGTACTTC
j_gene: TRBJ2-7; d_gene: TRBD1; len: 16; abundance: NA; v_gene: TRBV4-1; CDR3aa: CASSQGPGTGIYEQYF; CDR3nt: TGCGCCAGCAGCCAAGGCCCCGGGACAGGGATTTACGAGCAGTACTTC
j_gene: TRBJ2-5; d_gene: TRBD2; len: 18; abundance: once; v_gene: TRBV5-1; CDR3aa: CASSPGTSGAGHGETQYF; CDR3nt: TGCGCCAGCAGCCCTGGGACTAGCGGGGCCGGTCATGGAGAGACCCAGTACTTC
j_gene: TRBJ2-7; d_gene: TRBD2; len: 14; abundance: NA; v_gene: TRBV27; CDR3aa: CASSGSSGPYEQYF; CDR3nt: TGTGCCAGCAGTGGATCTAGCGGCCCCTACGAGCAGTACTTC
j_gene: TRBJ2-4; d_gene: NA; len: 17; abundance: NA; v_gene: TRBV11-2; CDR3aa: CASSAPDGGLAKNIQYF; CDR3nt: TGTGCCAGCAGCGCTCCGGACGGGGGTCTAGCCAAAAACATTCAGTACTTC
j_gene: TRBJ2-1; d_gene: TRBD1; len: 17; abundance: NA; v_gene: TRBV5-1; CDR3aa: CASSPWGQDDYLDEQFF; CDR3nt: TGCGCCAGCAGCCCTTGGGGACAGGACGACTACCTGGATGAGCAGTTCTTC
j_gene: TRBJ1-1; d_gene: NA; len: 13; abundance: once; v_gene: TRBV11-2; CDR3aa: CASSLMWGTEAFF; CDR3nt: TGTGCCAGCAGCTTAATGTGGGGGACTGAAGCTTTCTTT
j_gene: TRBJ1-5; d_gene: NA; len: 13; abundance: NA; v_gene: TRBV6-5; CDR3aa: CASSYSAGQPQHF; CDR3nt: TGTGCCAGCAGTTACTCAGCGGGTCAGCCCCAGCATTTT
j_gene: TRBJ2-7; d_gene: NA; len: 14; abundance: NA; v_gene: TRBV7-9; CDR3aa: CASSLVETGHEQYF; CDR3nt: TGTGCCAGCAGCTTAGTGGAGACAGGTCACGAGCAGTACTTC
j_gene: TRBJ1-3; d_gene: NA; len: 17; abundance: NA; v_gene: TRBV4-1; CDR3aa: CASSQVVLTVSGNTIYF; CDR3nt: TGCGCCAGCAGCCAAGTAGTTTTGACAGTCTCTGGAAACACCATATATTTT
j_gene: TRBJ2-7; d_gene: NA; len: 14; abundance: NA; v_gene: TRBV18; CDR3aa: CASSPPNSSYEQYF; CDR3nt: TGTGCCAGCTCACCACCGAACAGTTCCTACGAGCAGTACTTC
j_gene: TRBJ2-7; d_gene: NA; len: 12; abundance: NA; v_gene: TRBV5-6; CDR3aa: CASSFGGPEQYF; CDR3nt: TGTGCCAGCAGCTTCGGGGGTCCCGAGCAGTACTTC
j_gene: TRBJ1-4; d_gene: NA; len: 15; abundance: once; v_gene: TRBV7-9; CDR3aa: CASSLSTRTDKKLFF; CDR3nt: TGTGCCAGCAGCTTATCAACACGGACAGACAAAAAACTGTTTTTT
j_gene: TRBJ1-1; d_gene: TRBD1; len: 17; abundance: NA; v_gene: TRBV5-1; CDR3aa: CASSLSGTGGLNTEAFF; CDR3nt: TGCGCCAGCAGCCTCTCCGGGACAGGGGGCTTGAACACTGAAGCTTTCTTT
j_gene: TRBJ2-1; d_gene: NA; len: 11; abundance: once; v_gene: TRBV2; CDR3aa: CASNQYNEQFF; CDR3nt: TGTGCCAGCAACCAATACAATGAGCAGTTCTTC
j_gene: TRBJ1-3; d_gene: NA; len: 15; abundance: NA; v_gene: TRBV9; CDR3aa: CASSGWDGAENTIYF; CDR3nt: TGTGCCAGCAGCGGCTGGGACGGAGCCGAAAACACCATATATTTT
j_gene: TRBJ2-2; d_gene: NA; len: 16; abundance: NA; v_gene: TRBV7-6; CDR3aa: CASRNPSEGVTGELFF; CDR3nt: TGTGCCAGCAGGAACCCCAGCGAGGGGGTCACCGGGGAGCTGTTTTTT
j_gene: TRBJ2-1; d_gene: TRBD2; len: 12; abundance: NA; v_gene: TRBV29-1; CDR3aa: CSVDRGLAEQFF; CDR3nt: TGCAGCGTCGACCGGGGACTAGCGGAGCAGTTCTTC
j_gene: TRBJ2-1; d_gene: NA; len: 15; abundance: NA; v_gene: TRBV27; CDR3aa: CASSFNQRGYNEQFF; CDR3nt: TGTGCCAGCAGTTTTAATCAGCGAGGGTACAATGAGCAGTTCTTC
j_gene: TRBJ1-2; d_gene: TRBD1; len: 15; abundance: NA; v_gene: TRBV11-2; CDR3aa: CASSLGGKTGQGYTF; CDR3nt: TGTGCCAGCAGCTTAGGGGGGAAGACAGGGCAGGGCTACACCTTC
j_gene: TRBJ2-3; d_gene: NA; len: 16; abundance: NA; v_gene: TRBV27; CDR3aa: CASRPTPSASADTQYF; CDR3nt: TGTGCCAGCAGGCCCACGCCTAGCGCATCTGCAGATACGCAGTATTTT
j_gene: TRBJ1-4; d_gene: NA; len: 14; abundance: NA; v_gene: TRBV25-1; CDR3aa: CASSDIGGGEKLFF; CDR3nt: TGTGCCAGCAGTGACATCGGGGGCGGTGAAAAACTGTTTTTT
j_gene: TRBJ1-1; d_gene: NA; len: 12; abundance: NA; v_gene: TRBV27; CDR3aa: CASSDIGGEAFF; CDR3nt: TGTGCCAGCAGCGATATTGGGGGTGAAGCTTTCTTT
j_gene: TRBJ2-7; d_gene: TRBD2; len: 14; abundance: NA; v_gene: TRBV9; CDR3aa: CASSPLAGYYEQYF; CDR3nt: TGTGCCAGCAGCCCTCTAGCGGGATACTACGAGCAGTACTTC
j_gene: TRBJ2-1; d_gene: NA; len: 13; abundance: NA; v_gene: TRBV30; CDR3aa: CAWSGGLAHEQFF; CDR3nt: TGTGCCTGGAGTGGCGGGCTAGCCCATGAGCAGTTCTTC
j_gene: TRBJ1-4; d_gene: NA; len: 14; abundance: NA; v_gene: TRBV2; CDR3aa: CASREDSLDEKLFF; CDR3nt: TGTGCCAGCAGAGAAGACAGTCTGGATGAAAAACTGTTTTTT
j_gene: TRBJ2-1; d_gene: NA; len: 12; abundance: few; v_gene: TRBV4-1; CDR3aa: CASSQDRTEQFF; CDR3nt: TGCGCCAGCAGCCAAGATCGGACTGAGCAGTTCTTC
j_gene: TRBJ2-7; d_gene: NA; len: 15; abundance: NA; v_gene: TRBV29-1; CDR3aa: CSVEESQGRFYEQYF; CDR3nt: TGCAGCGTTGAAGAGAGTCAGGGACGGTTCTACGAGCAGTACTTC
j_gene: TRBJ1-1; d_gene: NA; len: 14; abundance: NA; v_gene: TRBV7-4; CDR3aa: CASSLGAGITEAFF; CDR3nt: TGTGCCAGCAGCTTAGGAGCAGGGATCACTGAAGCTTTCTTT
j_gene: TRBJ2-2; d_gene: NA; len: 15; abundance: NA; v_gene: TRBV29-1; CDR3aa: CSVNERDTNTGELFF; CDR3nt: TGCAGCGTAAACGAGCGGGACACGAACACCGGGGAGCTGTTTTTT
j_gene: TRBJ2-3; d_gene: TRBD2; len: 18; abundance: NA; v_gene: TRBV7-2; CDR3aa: CASSLTLLAGVDTDTQYF; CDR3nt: TGTGCCAGCAGCTTAACTCTCCTAGCGGGAGTCGACACAGATACGCAGTATTTT
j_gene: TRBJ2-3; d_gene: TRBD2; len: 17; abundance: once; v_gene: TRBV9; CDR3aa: CASTPMGGGVGTDTQYF; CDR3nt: TGTGCCAGCACTCCAATGGGGGGGGGAGTGGGCACAGATACGCAGTATTTT
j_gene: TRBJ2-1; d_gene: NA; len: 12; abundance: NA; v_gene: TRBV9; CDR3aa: CASSNSYNEQFF; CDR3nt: TGTGCCAGCAGTAATTCCTACAATGAGCAGTTCTTC
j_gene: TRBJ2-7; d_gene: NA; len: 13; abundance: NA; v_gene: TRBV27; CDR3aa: CASSLRATYEQYF; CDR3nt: TGTGCCAGCAGTTTACGGGCTACCTACGAGCAGTACTTC
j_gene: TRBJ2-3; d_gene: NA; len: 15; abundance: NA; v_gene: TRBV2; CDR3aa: CASSEVARGTDTQYF; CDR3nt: TGTGCCAGCAGTGAAGTTGCTCGAGGCACAGATACGCAGTATTTT